The entry that follows covers one T cell receptor (beta chain) sequence. Its matching antigen is unknown. The data belong to a study of shared clonotypes between healthy human individuals. Points from the study as a whole: As a rule, naive subsets had a larger estimated richness than memory subsets. A few donors had about 5% of their naive CD4 clonotypes in common.

Genomic DNA belonging to each subset was distributed in equal measure over several immunoSEQ plates. On sorted subsets, replicate PCRs used 200 to 250 ng DNA, or some 28,000 T cell genomes. Measured with immunoSEQ multiplex PCR; TCRdb has only the in-frame clones, and not every one. The sample shows about 710,000 clones, approximately 77% of them seen only once. V dropped 9 bases and J dropped 3 bases, with 9 bases sitting between them. Germline CDR1 is MNHNS and CDR2 is SASEGT. This CDR3 is 12 amino acids long. The sample consisted of memory CD4+ T cells sorted from blood. Subset meaning: CD45RA-negative fraction. This clonotype originated in a woman in her 30s in good health. The chain recombines TRBV6-1 with TRBJ1-5; D unresolved. Written as DNA, the CDR3 is TGTGCCAGTCGCGAACTCAATCAGCCCCAGCATTTT. This codes for CASRELNQPQHF.